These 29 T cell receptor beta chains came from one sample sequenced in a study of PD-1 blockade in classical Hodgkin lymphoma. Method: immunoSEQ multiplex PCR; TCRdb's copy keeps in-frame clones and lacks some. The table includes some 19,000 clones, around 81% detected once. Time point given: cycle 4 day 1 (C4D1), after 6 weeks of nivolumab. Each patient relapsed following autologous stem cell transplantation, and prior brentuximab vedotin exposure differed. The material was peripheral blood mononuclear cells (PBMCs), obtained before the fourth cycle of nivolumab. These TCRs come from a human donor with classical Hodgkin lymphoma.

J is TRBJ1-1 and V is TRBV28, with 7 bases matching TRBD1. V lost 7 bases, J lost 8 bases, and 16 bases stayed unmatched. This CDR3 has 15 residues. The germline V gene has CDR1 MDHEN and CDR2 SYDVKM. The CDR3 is CASNGMDRIRLEAFF. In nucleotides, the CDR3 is TGTGCCAGCAATGGAATGGACAGGATACGTTTAGAAGCTTTCTTT.

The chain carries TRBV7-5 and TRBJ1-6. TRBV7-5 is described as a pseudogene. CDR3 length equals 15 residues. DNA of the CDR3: TGTGCCAGAAGCCCAGACGGACCCTGGAGGTCACCCCTCCACTTT. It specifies CARSPDGPWRSPLHF.

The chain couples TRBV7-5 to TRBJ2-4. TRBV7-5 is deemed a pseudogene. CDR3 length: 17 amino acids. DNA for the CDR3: TGTGCCAGAAGCTTAGCCCGAGGGGGGATGACCAAAAACATTCAGTACTTC. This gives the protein CARSLARGGMTKNIQYF.

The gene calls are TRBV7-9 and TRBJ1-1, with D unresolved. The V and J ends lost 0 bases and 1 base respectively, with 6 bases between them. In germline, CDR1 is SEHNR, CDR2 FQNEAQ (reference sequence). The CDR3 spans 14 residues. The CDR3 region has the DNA TGTGCCAGCAGCTTAGCGTACGGGAACACTGAAGCTTTCTTT. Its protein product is CASSLAYGNTEAFF.

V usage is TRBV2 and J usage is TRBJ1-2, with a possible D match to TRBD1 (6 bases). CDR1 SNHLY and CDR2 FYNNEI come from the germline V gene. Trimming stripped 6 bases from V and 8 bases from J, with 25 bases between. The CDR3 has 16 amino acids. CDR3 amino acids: CASSQEDRPLGEGYTF. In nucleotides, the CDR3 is TGTGCCAGCAGCCAAGAGGACAGACCCTTGGGCGAAGGCTACACCTTC.

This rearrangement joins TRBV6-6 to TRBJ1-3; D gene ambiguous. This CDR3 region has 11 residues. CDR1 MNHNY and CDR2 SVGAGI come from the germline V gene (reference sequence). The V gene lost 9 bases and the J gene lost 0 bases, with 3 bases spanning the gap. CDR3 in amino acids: CASYSGNTIYF. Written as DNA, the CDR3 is TGTGCCAGTTACTCTGGAAACACCATATATTTT.

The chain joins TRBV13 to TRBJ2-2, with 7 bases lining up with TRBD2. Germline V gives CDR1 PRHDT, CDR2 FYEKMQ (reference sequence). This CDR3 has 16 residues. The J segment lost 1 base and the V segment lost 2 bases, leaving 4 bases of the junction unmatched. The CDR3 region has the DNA TGTGCCAGCAGCTTACTCGAGCGGGGGAACACCGGGGAGCTGTTTTTT. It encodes CASSLLERGNTGELFF.

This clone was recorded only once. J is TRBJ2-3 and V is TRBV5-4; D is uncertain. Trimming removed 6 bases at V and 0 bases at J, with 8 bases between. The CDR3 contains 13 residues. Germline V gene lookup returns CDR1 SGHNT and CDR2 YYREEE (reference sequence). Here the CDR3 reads CASNPGSTDTQYF. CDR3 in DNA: TGTGCCAGCAACCCTGGCAGCACAGATACGCAGTATTTT.

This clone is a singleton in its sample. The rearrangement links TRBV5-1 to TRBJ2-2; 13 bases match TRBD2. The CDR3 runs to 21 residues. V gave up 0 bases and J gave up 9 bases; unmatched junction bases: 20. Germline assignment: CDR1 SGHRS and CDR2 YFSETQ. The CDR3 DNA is TGCGCCAGCAGCTTGGCCTCCGGACGGACTAGCGGGAGTTATTCTTTGCGGGAGCTGTTTTTT. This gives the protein CASSLASGRTSGSYSLRELFF.

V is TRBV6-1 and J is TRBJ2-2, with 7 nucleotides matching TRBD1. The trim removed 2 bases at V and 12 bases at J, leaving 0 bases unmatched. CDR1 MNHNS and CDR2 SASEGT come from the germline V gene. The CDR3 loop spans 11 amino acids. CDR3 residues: CASSERGQLFF. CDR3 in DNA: TGTGCCAGCAGTGAAAGGGGGCAGCTGTTTTTT.

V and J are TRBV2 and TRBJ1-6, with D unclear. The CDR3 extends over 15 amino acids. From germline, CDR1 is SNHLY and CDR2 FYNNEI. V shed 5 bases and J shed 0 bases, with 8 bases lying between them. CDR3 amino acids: CASSIESSYNSPLHF. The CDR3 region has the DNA TGTGCCAGCAGTATCGAAAGCTCCTATAATTCACCCCTCCACTTT.

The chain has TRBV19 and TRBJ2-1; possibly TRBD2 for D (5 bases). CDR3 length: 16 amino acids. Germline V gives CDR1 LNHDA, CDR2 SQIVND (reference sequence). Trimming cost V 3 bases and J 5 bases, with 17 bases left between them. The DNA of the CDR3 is TGTGCCAGTAGTATTTCGGGGAGAGCTGTTGACAATGAGCAGTTCTTC. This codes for CASSISGRAVDNEQFF.

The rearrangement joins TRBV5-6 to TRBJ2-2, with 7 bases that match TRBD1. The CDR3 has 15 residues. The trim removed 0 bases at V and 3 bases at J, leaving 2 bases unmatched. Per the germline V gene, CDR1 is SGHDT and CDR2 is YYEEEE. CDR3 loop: CASSLGDRHTGELFF. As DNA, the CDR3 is TGTGCCAGCAGCTTGGGGGACAGACACACCGGGGAGCTGTTTTTT.

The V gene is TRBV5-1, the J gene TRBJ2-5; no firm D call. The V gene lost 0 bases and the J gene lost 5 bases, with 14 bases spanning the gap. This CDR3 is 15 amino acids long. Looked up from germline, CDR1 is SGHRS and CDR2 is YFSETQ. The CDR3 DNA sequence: TGCGCCAGCAGCTTGGAGGCCCCTAACGGGGAGACCCAGTACTTC. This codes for CASSLEAPNGETQYF.

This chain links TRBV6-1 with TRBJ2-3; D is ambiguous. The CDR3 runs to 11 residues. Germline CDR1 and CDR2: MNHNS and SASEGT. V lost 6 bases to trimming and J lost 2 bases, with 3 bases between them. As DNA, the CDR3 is TGTGCCAGCAGCCCCACAGATACGCAGTATTTT. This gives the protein CASSPTDTQYF.

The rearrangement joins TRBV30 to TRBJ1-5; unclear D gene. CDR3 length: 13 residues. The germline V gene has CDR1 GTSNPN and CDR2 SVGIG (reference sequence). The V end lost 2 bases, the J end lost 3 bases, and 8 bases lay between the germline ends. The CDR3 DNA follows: TGTGCCTGGAGTTTAGGGATCAATCAGCCCCAGCATTTT. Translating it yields CAWSLGINQPQHF.

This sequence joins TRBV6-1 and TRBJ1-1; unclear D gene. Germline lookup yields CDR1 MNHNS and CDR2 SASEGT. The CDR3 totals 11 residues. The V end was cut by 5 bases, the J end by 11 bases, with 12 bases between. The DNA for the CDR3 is TGTGCCAGCAGTTACGGCGTAGGGGCTTTCTTT. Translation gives CASSYGVGAFF.

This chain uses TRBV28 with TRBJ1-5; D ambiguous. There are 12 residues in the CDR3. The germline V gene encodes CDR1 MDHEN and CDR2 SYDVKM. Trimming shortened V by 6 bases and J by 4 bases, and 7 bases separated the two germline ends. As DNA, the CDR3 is TGTGCCAGCAGGGAGACAAATCAGCCCCAGCATTTT. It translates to CASRETNQPQHF. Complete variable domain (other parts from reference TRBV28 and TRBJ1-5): DVKVTQSSRYLVKRTGEKVFLECVQDMDHENMFWYRQDPGLGLRLIYFSYDVKMKEKGDIPEGYSVSREKKERFSLILESASTNQTSMYLCASRETNQPQHFGDGTRLSIL.

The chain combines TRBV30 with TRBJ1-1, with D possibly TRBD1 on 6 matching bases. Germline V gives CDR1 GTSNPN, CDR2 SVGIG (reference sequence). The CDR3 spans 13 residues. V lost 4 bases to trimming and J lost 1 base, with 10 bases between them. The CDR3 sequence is CAWTYRENTEAFF. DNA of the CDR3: TGTGCCTGGACATACAGGGAGAACACTGAAGCTTTCTTT.

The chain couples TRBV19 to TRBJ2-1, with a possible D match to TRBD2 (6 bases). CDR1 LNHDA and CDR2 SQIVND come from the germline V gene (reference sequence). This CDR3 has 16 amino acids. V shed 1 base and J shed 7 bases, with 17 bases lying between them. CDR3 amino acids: CASSIVRRASGNEQFF. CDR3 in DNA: TGTGCCAGTAGTATAGTTAGGAGGGCCTCGGGAAATGAGCAGTTCTTC.

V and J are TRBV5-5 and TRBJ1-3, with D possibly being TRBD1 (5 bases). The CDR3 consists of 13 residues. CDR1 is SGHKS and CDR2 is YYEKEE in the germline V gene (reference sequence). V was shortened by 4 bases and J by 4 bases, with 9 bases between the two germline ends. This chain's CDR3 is CASSLSGGNTIYF. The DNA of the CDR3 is TGTGCCAGCAGCCTTTCAGGGGGAAACACCATATATTTT.

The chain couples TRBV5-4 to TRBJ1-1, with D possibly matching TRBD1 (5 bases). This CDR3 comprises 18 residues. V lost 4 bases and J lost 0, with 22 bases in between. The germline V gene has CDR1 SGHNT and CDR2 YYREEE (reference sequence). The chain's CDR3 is CASSLSLRRGSLNTEAFF. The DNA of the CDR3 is TGTGCCAGCAGCCTATCGCTACGTAGGGGATCTTTGAACACTGAAGCTTTCTTT.

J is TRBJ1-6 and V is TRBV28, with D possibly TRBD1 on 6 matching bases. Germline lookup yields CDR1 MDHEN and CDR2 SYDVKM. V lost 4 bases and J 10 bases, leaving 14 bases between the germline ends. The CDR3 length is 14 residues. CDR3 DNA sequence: TGTGCCAGCAGTTCTACAGGGTACGAATCACCCCTCCACTTT. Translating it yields CASSSTGYESPLHF.

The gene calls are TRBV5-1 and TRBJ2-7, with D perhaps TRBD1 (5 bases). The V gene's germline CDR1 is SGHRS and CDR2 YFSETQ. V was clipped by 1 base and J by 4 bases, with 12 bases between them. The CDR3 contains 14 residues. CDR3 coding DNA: TGCGCCAGCAGCTTGCCCAGGGTCTGGTACGAGCAGTACGTC. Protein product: CASSLPRVWYEQYV.

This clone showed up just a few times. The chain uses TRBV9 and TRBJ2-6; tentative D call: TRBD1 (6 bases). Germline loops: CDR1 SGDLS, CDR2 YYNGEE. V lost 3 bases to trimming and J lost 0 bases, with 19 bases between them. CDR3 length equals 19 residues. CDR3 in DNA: TGTGCCAGCAGCGATTTATTTCAGGGGTTCCCCTCTGGGGCCAACGTCCTGACTTTC. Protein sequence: CASSDLFQGFPSGANVLTF.

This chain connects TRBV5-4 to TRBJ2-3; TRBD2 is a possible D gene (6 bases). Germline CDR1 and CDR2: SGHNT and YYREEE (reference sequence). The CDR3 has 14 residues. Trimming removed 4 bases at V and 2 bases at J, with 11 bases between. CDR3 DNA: TGTGCCAGCAGCCTAGGGACTGCCACAGATACGCAGTATTTT. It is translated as CASSLGTATDTQYF. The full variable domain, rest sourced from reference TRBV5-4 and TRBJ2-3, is ETGVTQSPTHLIKTRGQQVTLRCSSQSGHNTVSWYQQALGQGPQFIFQYYREEENGRGNFPPRFSGLQFPNYSSELNVNALELDDSALYLCASSLGTATDTQYFGPGTRLTVL.

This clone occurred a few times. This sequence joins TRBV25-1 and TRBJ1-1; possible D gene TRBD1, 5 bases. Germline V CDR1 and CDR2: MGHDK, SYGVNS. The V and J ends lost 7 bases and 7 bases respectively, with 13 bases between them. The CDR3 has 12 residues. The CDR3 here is CASTNLGGEAFF. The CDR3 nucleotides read TGTGCCAGCACCAATCTGGGGGGTGAAGCTTTCTTT.

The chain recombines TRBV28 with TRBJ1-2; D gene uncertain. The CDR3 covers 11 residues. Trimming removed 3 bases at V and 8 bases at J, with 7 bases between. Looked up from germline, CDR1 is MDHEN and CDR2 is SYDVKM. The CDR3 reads CASSFGLGYTF. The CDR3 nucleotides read TGTGCCAGCAGTTTCGGGTTGGGCTACACCTTC.

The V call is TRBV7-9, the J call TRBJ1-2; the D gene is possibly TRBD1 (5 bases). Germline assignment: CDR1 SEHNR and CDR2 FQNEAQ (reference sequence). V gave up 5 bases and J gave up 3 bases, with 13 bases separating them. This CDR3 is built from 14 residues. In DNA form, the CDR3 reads TGTGCCAGCAGCGCTGCGACAGAGTACTATGGCTACACCTTC. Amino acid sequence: CASSAATEYYGYTF.